The rows below give T cell receptor beta chains drawn from one sample of a study of cytomegalovirus exposure and HLA in healthy donors. Sequencing used immunoSEQ multiplex PCR; TCRdb keeps in-frame clones, though not all of them. The sample lists about 170,000 clones, roughly 75% occurring once. The sample was PBMCs. These receptors were obtained from a woman between 45 and 65 years old in good health and CMV-seropositive. The CDR3 runs from the conserved cysteine through the conserved F or W. D genes are given only for firm matches. Rows may omit the clone size; those that give it use once, few, many or a size class.

>TRBV11-3|TRBJ2-7|.|TRBD2
TGTGCCAGCAGCATCGGGGGGTACGAGCAGTACTTC
CASSIGGYEQYF
>TRBV9|TRBJ1-4|.|.
TGTGCCAGCAGCGTAACCGCCGTGCCCGGGGGGCGGAATGAAAAACTGTTTTTT
CASSVTAVPGGRNEKLFF
>TRBV4-2|TRBJ2-7|.|TRBD1
TGTGCCAGCAGCCAAGCGACAGGGATTCGCGAGCAGTACTTC
CASSQATGIREQYF
>TRBV19|TRBJ1-1|once|.
TGTGCCAGTAGTAGCAGATTTCCGAACACTGAAGCTTTCTTT
CASSSRFPNTEAFF
>TRBV4-1|TRBJ2-3|.|TRBD2
TGCGCCAGCAGCCAAGATCGTGGCGGGGGGGCTACAGATACGCAGTATTTT
CASSQDRGGGATDTQYF
>TRBV7-9|TRBJ2-3|.|.
TGTTCCAGCAGCTTTTTGGCAAATCCTAGCACAGATACGCAGTATTTT
CSSSFLANPSTDTQYF
>TRBV7-6|TRBJ2-7|.|TRBD1
TGTGCCAGCAGCTATAGACAGGGAACCTACGAGCAGTACTTC
CASSYRQGTYEQYF
>TRBV5-4|TRBJ2-7|.|TRBD2
TGTGCCAGCAGCATGCCCCTGCGGGGGGGCCTCGGATACGAGCAGTACTTC
CASSMPLRGGLGYEQYF
>TRBV4-2|TRBJ2-2|.|TRBD2
TGTGCCAGCAGCCCGAGACTAGCGGGGACCGGGGAGCTGTTTTTT
CASSPRLAGTGELFF
>TRBV18|TRBJ1-5|.|.
TGTGCCAGCTCTTCGGACGGGAATAGCAATCAGCCCCAGCATTTT
CASSSDGNSNQPQHF
>TRBV28|TRBJ1-2|.|.
TGTGCCAGCAGTAGAGGGTCGCTTGGCTACACCTTC
CASSRGSLGYTF
>TRBV6-6|TRBJ2-2|.|TRBD2
TGTGCCAGCAGTTCCCCTAAGGGAGGGCCTACCGGGGAGCTGTTTTTT
CASSSPKGGPTGELFF
>TRBV6-6|TRBJ2-6|.|TRBD1
TGTGCCACCCAGGAAGGGGGCGGAGGGGCCAACGTCCTGACTTTC
CATQEGGGGANVLTF
>TRBV18|TRBJ2-7|.|.
TGTGCCAGCTCACCCACTCCGTCTTTCGGGGTTCTGAACGAGCAGTACTTC
CASSPTPSFGVLNEQYF
>TRBV19|TRBJ2-1|.|TRBD1
TGTGCCAGTAGTGTCCTTGACAGGGGCTATGAGCAGTTCTTC
CASSVLDRGYEQFF
>TRBV19|TRBJ1-5|few|.
TGTGCCAGTAGTTGGGGGGGCATGGATCAGCCCCAGCATTTT
CASSWGGMDQPQHF
>TRBV14|TRBJ2-2|.|TRBD1
TGTGCCAGCAGCCGGGGACAGGGGGCGACCACCGGGGAGCTGTTTTTT
CASSRGQGATTGELFF
>TRBV6-1|TRBJ1-5|.|.
TGTGCCAGCAGTGAACGGCGGATTAGCAATCAGCCCCAGCATTTT
CASSERRISNQPQHF
>TRBV2|TRBJ1-5|.|.
TGTGCCAGCAGTGAAGGGAGAGACCAGCCCCAGCATTTT
CASSEGRDQPQHF
>TRBV6-6|TRBJ1-2|once|TRBD1
TGTGCCAGCAGCTTCAGGACAGGGAGCTATGGCTACACCTTC
CASSFRTGSYGYTF
>TRBV5-1|TRBJ1-6|.|.
TGCGCCAGCAGCTTGGATCGAAACAGGAATAATTCACCCCTCCACTTT
CASSLDRNRNNSPLHF
>TRBV11-2|TRBJ1-5|.|TRBD1
TGTGCCAGCAGCCCGCTTGGGACAGCTGATCAGCCCCAGCATTTT
CASSPLGTADQPQHF
>TRBV6-1|TRBJ2-7|.|TRBD1
TGTGCCAGCAGTGAGACACACCGGACAGGGTTGATTCACGAGCAGTACTTC
CASSETHRTGLIHEQYF
>TRBV7-9|TRBJ1-5|.|TRBD1
TGTGCCAGCAGCTTAGATGGGACAGGGGGCCAGCCCCAGCATTTT
CASSLDGTGGQPQHF
>TRBV4-2|TRBJ2-5|.|TRBD2
TGTGCCAGCAGCCAAGATTGGGCTAGCGGGGGGGATCAAGAGACCCAGTACTTC
CASSQDWASGGDQETQYF
>TRBV19|TRBJ1-1|.|.
TGTGCCAGTAGTATGGGGGGTAGGCTGAACACTGAAGCTTTCTTT
CASSMGGRLNTEAFF
>TRBV2|TRBJ2-1|.|TRBD2
TGTGCCAGCTTGAGCGGGAGGCGACACAATGAGCAGTTCTTC
CASLSGRRHNEQFF
>TRBV18|TRBJ1-2|.|TRBD1
TGTGCCAGCTCACCCACAGGGGACGGCTATGGCTACACCTTC
CASSPTGDGYGYTF
>TRBV11-3|TRBJ2-1|.|.
TGTGCCAGCAGCATTGGACTAAAGGATGAGCAGTTCTTC
CASSIGLKDEQFF
>TRBV15|TRBJ2-7|.|TRBD1
TGTGCCACCAGCAGGGACAGGCTCTCCTACGAGCAGTACTTC
CATSRDRLSYEQYF
>TRBV20-1|TRBJ2-1|.|TRBD1
TGCAGTGCTAGAAGGGGGCGGGAGCAGTTCTTC
CSARRGREQFF
>TRBV5-4|TRBJ2-1|.|TRBD2
TGTGCCAGCAGCTTGGCTAGCGGGAGTATGGGGAATGAGCAGTTCTTC
CASSLASGSMGNEQFF
>TRBV27|TRBJ2-3|.|TRBD1
TGTGCCAGCAGTTTATTTCCAGGGGGCTTTGCGAGGACAGATACGCAGTATTTT
CASSLFPGGFARTDTQYF
>TRBV7-2|TRBJ2-5|.|.
TGTGCCAGCAGCTTTAGCGGAAAAGAGACCCAGTACTTC
CASSFSGKETQYF
>TRBV29-1|TRBJ1-3|.|.
TGCAGCGTACAATCGGAGCCCGAAACCACCTCTGGAAACACCATATATTTT
CSVQSEPETTSGNTIYF
>TRBV6-1|TRBJ2-3|.|.
TGTGCCAGCACGGTAACTAGCACAGATACGCAGTATTTT
CASTVTSTDTQYF
>TRBV5-1|TRBJ2-6|.|TRBD1
TGCGCCAGCAGCACCACGACAGGGAAGGCTGGGGCCAACGTCCTGACTTTC
CASSTTTGKAGANVLTF
>TRBV6-1|TRBJ1-1|.|.
TGTGCCAGCAGTGTGATAGGGGACACTGAAGCTTTCTTT
CASSVIGDTEAFF
>TRBV10-3|TRBJ2-3|.|TRBD2
TGTGCCATCAGGGGTAGCGGGGGGGCGGGTACGCAGTATTTT
CAIRGSGGAGTQYF
>TRBV19|TRBJ2-7|.|TRBD1
TGTGCCAGTAGTGACAGGGGGCCTCCCTACGAGCAGTACTTC
CASSDRGPPYEQYF
>TRBV28|TRBJ2-7|.|TRBD1
TGTGCCAGCAGTTTAGGGGACAGGGGGGGATCCGAGCAGTACTTC
CASSLGDRGGSEQYF
>TRBV28|TRBJ1-2|few|TRBD1
TGTGCCAGCAGTTTCAGTAACTTGGGACAGGGGGCGAGTGGCTACACCTTC
CASSFSNLGQGASGYTF
>TRBV29-1|TRBJ1-6|.|TRBD1
TGCAGCGTTGTCTTGGACAGGGGAGATAATTCACCCCTCCACTTT
CSVVLDRGDNSPLHF
>TRBV4-2|TRBJ2-7|.|TRBD2
TGTGCCAGCAGCCTCCCATTGGGGGGGTACTACGAGCAGTACTTC
CASSLPLGGYYEQYF
>TRBV5-1|TRBJ1-1|.|TRBD1
TGCGCCAGCAGCTTCCCAACAGGGGGGATGAACACTGAAGCTTTCTTT
CASSFPTGGMNTEAFF
>TRBV28|TRBJ1-1|.|.
TGTGCCACGAGACGGACACCGAACACTGAAGCTTTCTTT
CATRRTPNTEAFF
>TRBV7-3|TRBJ2-5|few|.
TGTGCCAGCAGCTTAGTCAGCGAAGAGACCCAGTACTTC
CASSLVSEETQYF
>TRBV11-2|TRBJ2-7|.|TRBD2
TGTGCCAGCAGCTTCAGCGGGAGAGTCTACGAGCAGTACTTC
CASSFSGRVYEQYF
>TRBV7-3|TRBJ2-1|.|.
TGTGCCAGCAGCTTAGTCGGGAATGAGCAGTTCTTC
CASSLVGNEQFF